This T cell receptor beta chain was sequenced for a study of T-cell reconstitution after alpha-beta-depleted transplantation in children. Study results and limitations: Several hundred expanded graft clones reportedly supplied alpha-beta T cells about two months after transplant. Hyperexpanded clones declined; after one year, newly produced T cells mostly supplied diversity. Certain patients had high TCRbeta diversity at day 60, and it came from recipient T cells and thymic progenitors that survived.

As concerns this clonotype: The antigen is undetermined.

Trimming removed 0 bases from V and 8 bases from J; junction bases left unmatched: 3. From germline, CDR1 is LGHNA and CDR2 YSLEER. This CDR3 has 15 amino acids. Unique molecular identifiers tagged the TCRbeta library. Via MiXCR, TCRdb re-called the PCR reads, giving one row per CDR3 protein. The table includes about 980,000 distinct CDR3 sequences, about 30% detected once. The chain has TRBV4-3 and TRBJ2-4; 11 bases match TRBD2. The specimen was PBMCs, mostly from graft donor cells, collected 360 days after TCRalphabeta/CD19-depleted stem cell transplant. The clonotype was recovered from a boy younger than two who had a stem cell transplant for SCID, so the T cells may come from the graft donor. The DNA of the CDR3 is TGCGCCAGCAGCCAAGATGGGACTAGCGGAGACATTCAGTACTTC. It specifies CASSQDGTSGDIQYF.